This TCR beta chain was sequenced for a study of shared clonotypes between healthy human individuals. Findings and limits, study-wide: Naive subsets typically showed greater estimated richness than memory subsets. Generation of non-shared clonotypes was less probable than generation of clonotypes shared by all four donors. The naive CD4 repertoires of a handful of donors were compared, and roughly 5% of clonotypes were shared.

Assay execution took place at the deep level. TCRdb keeps only in-frame clones here, not all; method: immunoSEQ multiplex PCR. The sample lists roughly 2,500,000 clones, approximately 93% occurring once. V lost 1 base to trimming and J lost 1 base, with 8 bases between them. Germline lookup yields CDR1 SGHNT and CDR2 YENEEA. CDR3 length equals 14 residues. This clone occurred once. Its cognate antigen is unknown. This CDR3 is also generated by other DNA sequences in the sample. The chain carries TRBV11-3 and TRBJ2-7; D remains ambiguous. The receptor's source is a man aged 18 to 35 in good health. Some clones in this sample may be carry-over from other donors' samples. The specimen sequenced was naive CD4+ T cells from PBMCs. Subset denoted: CD45RA+ positively selected. For the CDR3, the DNA is TGTGCCAGCAGCTTAGGCGGCGGATCCTACGAGCAGTACTTC. Its protein is CASSLGGGSYEQYF.